Below are 6 T cell receptor beta chains sequenced from a single sample in a study of blood T cells in healthy people across ages. Primed by a sample-barcoded 5' primer and a J-beta primer mix, a second PCR proceeded for 7 to 11 cycles. TCRdb used MiXCR to reprocess the 5' RACE reads, holding one entry per CDR3 protein. There are around 2 million distinct CDR3 sequences in the sample; 39% occur only once, and about 21% lies in the top ten. Sample: blood. The source of these receptors is a human donor in good health.

This CDR3 is CASSIRGTQETQYF. The DNA of the CDR3 is TGTGCCAGCAGTATCCGGGGAACACAAGAGACCCAGTACTTC. This chain joins TRBV6-2 or TRBV6-3 and TRBJ2-5, with D maybe TRBD2 (5 bases). Germline lookup yields CDR1 MNHEY and CDR2 SVGEGT. The CDR3 consists of 14 residues. V lost 5 bases and J lost 2, with 12 bases in between.

The chain couples TRBV3-1 to TRBJ2-1, with TRBD2 identical over 10 bases. Per the germline V gene, CDR1 is LGHDT and CDR2 is YNNKEL (reference sequence). CDR3 length: 16 amino acids. With V trimmed by 0 bases and J by 4 bases, 3 bases remained unmatched. In nucleotides, the CDR3 is TGTGCCAGCAGCCAAGATGCTAGCGGGGGATACAATGAGCAGTTCTTC. This encodes CASSQDASGGYNEQFF.

This clonotype was observed at least ten times. The chain links TRBV15 to TRBJ2-2, with no clear D. Germline V CDR1 and CDR2: LNHNV, YYDKDF (reference sequence). The CDR3 spans 14 residues. The V and J ends lost 0 bases and 6 bases respectively, with 8 bases between them. The CDR3: CATSRDRVAGELFF. CDR3 nucleotide sequence: TGTGCCACCAGCAGAGATCGGGTGGCCGGGGAGCTGTTTTTT. The full variable domain, in which reference TRBV15 and TRBJ2-2 provide the parts outside the CDR3, is DAMVIQNPRYQVTQFGKPVTLSCSQTLNHNVMYWYQQKSSQAPKLLFHYYDKDFNNEADTPDNFQSRRPNTSFCFLDIRSPGLGDTAMYLCATSRDRVAGELFFGEGSRLTVL.

V is TRBV6-6 and J is TRBJ1-1, with D perhaps matching TRBD1 (5 bases). Trimming cost V 0 bases and J 1 base, with 9 bases left between them. Germline values: CDR1 MNHNY, CDR2 SVGAGI (reference sequence). The CDR3 runs 15 residues. The CDR3: CASSYSGTQNTEAFF. The CDR3 DNA is TGTGCCAGCAGTTACTCCGGGACTCAGAACACTGAAGCTTTCTTT.

This clonotype was recorded a few times. The J gene is TRBJ2-3, the V gene TRBV20-1; 7 bases align to TRBD2. Per the germline V gene, CDR1 is DFQATT and CDR2 is SNEGSKA (reference sequence). V shed 3 bases and J 7 bases; nucleotides not matched to a gene: 7. This CDR3 has 13 amino acids. CDR3: CSASGGIGNTQYF. CDR3 sequence (DNA): TGCAGTGCTAGCGGGGGGATCGGGAATACGCAGTATTTT.

This clonotype has a single count. One junction end does not reproduce the germline sequence, and a read error may be involved. The chain recombines TRBV4-3 with TRBJ2-1, with D possibly matching TRBD1 (6 bases). Germline CDR1 reads LGHNA; CDR2 reads YSLEER. This CDR3 comprises 16 residues. The CDR3 spells CANSSVRGVNLNEQFF. For the CDR3, the DNA is TGCGCCAACAGCTCGGTCAGGGGTGTAAACCTCAATGAGCAGTTCTTC.